This TCR beta chain was identified during a study of tumor and adjacent non-tumor tissue in lung cancer. TCRbeta libraries were built with three rounds of nested PCR, modified from ARM-PCR. TCRdb analysed the multiplex PCR reads with MiXCR anew, one entry per CDR3 protein. This sample has around 80,000 distinct CDR3 sequences, with more than 80% found just once. Notes on this clonotype: Possible read error: a much larger clone is one base away.

RNA was extracted from bulk tissue without any cell sorting. More than 3 cm separated this lung sample from the edge of the tumor. Trimming shortened V by 8 bases and J by 9 bases, and 15 bases separated the two germline ends. The CDR3 is 13 residues long. Germline V gives CDR1 SGHDT, CDR2 YYEEEE. The clonotype originates from a man aged 60 to 75 with non-small cell lung cancer. Source material: distant non-tumor lung tissue. The rearrangement joins TRBV5-6 to TRBJ1-6, with no clear D. Here the CDR3 DNA reads TGTGCCAGAAGCCGGAGGCAGAGTTCACCCCTCCACTTT. This sequence encodes CARSRRQSSPLHF.